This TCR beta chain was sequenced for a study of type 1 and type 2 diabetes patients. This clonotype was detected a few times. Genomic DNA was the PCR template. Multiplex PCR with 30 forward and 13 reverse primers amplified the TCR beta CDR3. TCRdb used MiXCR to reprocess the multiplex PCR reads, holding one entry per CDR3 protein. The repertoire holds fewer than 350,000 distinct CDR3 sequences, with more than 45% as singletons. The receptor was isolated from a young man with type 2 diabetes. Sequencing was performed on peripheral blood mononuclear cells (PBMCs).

The CDR3 loop reads CASKRQPNTEAFF. In DNA, the CDR3 is TGTGCCAGCAAGCGGCAGCCAAACACTGAAGCTTTCTTT. The chain combines TRBV27 with TRBJ1-1; no clear D. CDR3 length equals 13 residues. Germline V CDR1 and CDR2: MNHEY, SMNVEV (reference sequence). Trimming removed 7 bases from V and 2 bases from J, with 11 bases in between.